These T cell receptor beta chains were read from a single sample in a study of blood T cell repertoires in COVID-19. The data were produced by immunoSEQ multiplex PCR, yet TCRdb's version contains in-frame clones alone and is incomplete. The profile shows about 120,000 clones, over 75% of them singletons. The sequenced sample consisted of peripheral blood. Every receptor here comes from a woman older than 75 with acute or convalescent COVID-19. Both conserved end residues are part of each CDR3. A D gene is named only where the DNA matches it firmly. The size of a clone is reported for some rows only, either as once, few or many, or as a class for expanded clones.

v_call	clone_size	j_call	cdr3_length	d_call	cdr3_aa	cdr3_nt
TRBV5-1	once	TRBJ1-6	13	-	CASSLDSNSPLHF	TGCGCCAGCAGCTTGGATAGCAATTCACCCCTCCACTTT
TRBV11-2	once	TRBJ1-5	13	TRBD1	CASSGGTGGHQHF	TGTGCCAGCAGCGGAGGGACAGGGGGCCATCAGCATTTT
TRBV10-3	-	TRBJ1-1	12	-	CAISERGGRAFF	TGTGCCATCAGTGAGAGGGGAGGGAGAGCTTTCTTT
TRBV27	-	TRBJ1-2	15	TRBD1	CASSRVLAGGTGYTF	TGTGCCAGCAGCCGAGTTTTGGCAGGGGGGACTGGCTACACCTTC
TRBV5-1	-	TRBJ2-4	14	-	CASSLAGNSNIQYF	TGCGCCAGCAGCTTGGCCGGGAACTCGAACATTCAGTACTTC
TRBV6-5	many	TRBJ1-5	14	TRBD1	CASSHQGQNQPQHF	TGTGCCAGCAGTCACCAGGGACAGAATCAGCCCCAGCATTTT
TRBV5-5	once	TRBJ1-4	15	TRBD1	CASSLGETGTEKLFF	TGTGCCAGCAGCTTGGGGGAGACAGGGACTGAAAAACTGTTTTTT
TRBV29-1	-	TRBJ1-4	14	-	CSVRVDSPPEKLFF	TGCAGCGTCAGGGTGGACAGTCCCCCCGAAAAACTGTTTTTT
TRBV5-5	few	TRBJ1-5	13	-	CASSGEGESPQHF	TGTGCCAGCAGCGGTGAGGGGGAGTCGCCCCAGCATTTT
TRBV9	once	TRBJ2-1	14	-	CASSVSVSYNEQFF	TGTGCCAGCAGCGTTTCCGTGTCCTACAATGAGCAGTTCTTC
TRBV4-1	once	TRBJ1-2	14	-	CASSQLQANYGYTF	TGCGCCAGCAGCCAATTACAAGCTAACTATGGCTACACCTTC
TRBV6-1	-	TRBJ1-2	18	TRBD1	CASSESYRAGQRLYGYTF	TGTGCCAGCAGTGAATCCTATAGGGCGGGACAGAGGCTGTATGGCTACACCTTC
TRBV7-9	-	TRBJ1-1	15	-	CASSPFRGGPLRAFF	TGTGCCAGCAGCCCCTTCAGGGGTGGGCCGCTTCGGGCTTTCTTT
TRBV3-1/TRBV3-2	-	TRBJ1-6	13	-	CASSQRGHSPLHF	TGTGCCAGCAGCCAAAGGGGCCATTCACCCCTCCACTTT
TRBV29-1	-	TRBJ1-5	14	-	CSAARGGENQPQHF	TGCAGCGCTGCCCGGGGCGGGGAAAATCAGCCCCAGCATTTT
TRBV27	-	TRBJ1-5	12	-	CASSSRGQPQHF	TGTGCCAGCAGTTCCAGGGGTCAGCCCCAGCATTTT
TRBV14	-	TRBJ2-3	16	TRBD1	CASSQDPDRGRDTQYF	TGTGCCAGCAGCCAAGATCCCGACAGGGGGAGGGATACGCAGTATTTT
TRBV7-9	once	TRBJ1-3	17	TRBD1	CASSLGTGTPSGNTIYF	TGTGCCAGCAGCTTAGGGACAGGGACCCCCTCTGGAAACACCATATATTTT
TRBV9	once	TRBJ2-7	16	TRBD2	CASSVVDLAGFHEQYF	TGTGCCAGCAGCGTAGTGGACCTAGCGGGGTTCCACGAGCAGTACTTC
TRBV6-5	-	TRBJ1-3	14	TRBD1	CASSYRGAGNTIYF	TGTGCCAGCAGCTACAGGGGTGCTGGAAACACCATATATTTT
TRBV19	once	TRBJ1-5	12	-	CASSNNNQPQHF	TGTGCCAGTAGTAACAACAATCAGCCCCAGCATTTT
TRBV24-1	-	TRBJ1-5	13	-	CATSDSINQPQHF	TGTGCCACCAGTGATTCTATCAATCAGCCCCAGCATTTT
TRBV10-3	-	TRBJ2-7	14	TRBD1	CAISDSRGPYEQYF	TGTGCCATCAGTGACTCGAGGGGGCCCTACGAGCAGTACTTC
TRBV10-3	-	TRBJ1-5	14	-	CAIARGGGDQPQHF	TGTGCCATCGCTAGGGGTGGCGGCGATCAGCCCCAGCATTTT
TRBV28	-	TRBJ2-2	15	-	CASSLIRWNTGELFF	TGTGCCAGCAGTTTGATTCGGTGGAACACCGGGGAGCTGTTTTTT
TRBV14	-	TRBJ1-2	13	-	CASSPGQYYGYTF	TGTGCCAGCAGTCCCGGACAGTACTATGGCTACACCTTC
TRBV5-1	-	TRBJ2-2	16	-	CASSLVGTLNTGELFF	TGCGCCAGCAGCTTGGTTGGGACTTTGAATACCGGGGAGCTGTTTTTT
TRBV5-1	-	TRBJ1-1	16	-	CASSLGPLSGAGSPFF	TGCGCCAGCAGCTTGGGGCCACTCTCAGGGGCAGGGTCGCCTTTCTTT
TRBV11-2	few	TRBJ2-7	14	TRBD1	CASSQGVLVYEQYF	TGTGCCAGCAGCCAGGGGGTCCTTGTATACGAGCAGTACTTC
TRBV24-1	-	TRBJ1-1	13	-	CATSDRRGWEAFF	TGTGCCACCAGTGACCGGAGGGGCTGGGAAGCTTTCTTT
TRBV7-9	-	TRBJ2-3	17	TRBD2	CASSFSSGGAPTDTQYF	TGTGCCAGCAGTTTTTCTAGCGGGGGGGCACCCACAGATACGCAGTATTTT